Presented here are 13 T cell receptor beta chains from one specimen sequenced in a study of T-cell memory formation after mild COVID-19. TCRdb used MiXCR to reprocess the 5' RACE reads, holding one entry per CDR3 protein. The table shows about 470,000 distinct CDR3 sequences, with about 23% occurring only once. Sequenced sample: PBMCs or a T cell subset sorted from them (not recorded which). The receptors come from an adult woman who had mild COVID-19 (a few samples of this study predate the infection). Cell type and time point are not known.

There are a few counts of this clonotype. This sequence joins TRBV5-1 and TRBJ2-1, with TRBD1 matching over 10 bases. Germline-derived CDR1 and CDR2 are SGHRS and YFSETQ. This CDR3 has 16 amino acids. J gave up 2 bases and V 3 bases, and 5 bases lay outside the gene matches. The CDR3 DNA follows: TGCGCCAGCAGCTCCCCGGACAGGGGGGCCTACAATGAGCAGTTCTTC. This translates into CASSSPDRGAYNEQFF.

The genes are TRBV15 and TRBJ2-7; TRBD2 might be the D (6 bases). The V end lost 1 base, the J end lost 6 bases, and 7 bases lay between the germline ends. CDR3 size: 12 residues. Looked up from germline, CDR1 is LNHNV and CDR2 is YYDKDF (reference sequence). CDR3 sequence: CATSRAGVEQYF. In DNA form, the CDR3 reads TGTGCCACCAGCAGAGCGGGGGTCGAGCAGTACTTC.

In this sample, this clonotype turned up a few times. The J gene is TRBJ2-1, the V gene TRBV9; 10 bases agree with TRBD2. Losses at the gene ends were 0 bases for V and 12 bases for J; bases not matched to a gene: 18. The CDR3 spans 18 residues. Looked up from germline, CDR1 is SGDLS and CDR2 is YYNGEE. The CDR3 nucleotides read TGTGCCAGCAGCGTAGCGGGAGGGAGCGGGAGGGTTTATAACGGGCAGTTCTTC. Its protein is CASSVAGGSGRVYNGQFF.

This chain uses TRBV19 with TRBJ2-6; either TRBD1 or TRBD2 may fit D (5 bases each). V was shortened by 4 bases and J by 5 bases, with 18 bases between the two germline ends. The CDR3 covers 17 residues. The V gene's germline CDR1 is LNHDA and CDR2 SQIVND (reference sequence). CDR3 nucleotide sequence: TGTGCCAGTAGTAATAGGGACCAGGGCCGTAGGGCCAACGTCCTGACTTTC. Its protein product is CASSNRDQGRRANVLTF.

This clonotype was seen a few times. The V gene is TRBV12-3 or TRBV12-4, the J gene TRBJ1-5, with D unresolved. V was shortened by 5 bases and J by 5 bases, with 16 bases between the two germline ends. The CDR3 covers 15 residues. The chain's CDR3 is CASSSNSGWDQPQHF. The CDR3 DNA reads TGTGCCAGCAGTAGCAATTCGGGGTGGGATCAGCCCCAGCATTTT.

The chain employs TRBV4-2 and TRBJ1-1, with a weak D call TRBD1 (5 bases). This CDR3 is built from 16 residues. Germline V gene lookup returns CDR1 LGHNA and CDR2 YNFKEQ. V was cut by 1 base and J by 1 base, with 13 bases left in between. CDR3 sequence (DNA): TGTGCCAGCAGCCAAGGGCGCAGGGTCCCGAACACTGAAGCTTTCTTT. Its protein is CASSQGRRVPNTEAFF.

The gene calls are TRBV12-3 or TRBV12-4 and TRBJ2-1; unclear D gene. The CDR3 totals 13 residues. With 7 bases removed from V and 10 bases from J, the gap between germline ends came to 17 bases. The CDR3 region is CASTRSSLGEQFF. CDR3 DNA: TGTGCCAGCACCCGGAGCTCCCTTGGGGAGCAGTTCTTC.

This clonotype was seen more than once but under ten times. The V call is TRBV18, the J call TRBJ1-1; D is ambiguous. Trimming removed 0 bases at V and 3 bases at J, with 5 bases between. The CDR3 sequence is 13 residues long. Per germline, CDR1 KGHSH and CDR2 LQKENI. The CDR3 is CASSPPTYTEAFF. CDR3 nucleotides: TGTGCCAGCTCACCACCGACCTACACTGAAGCTTTCTTT.

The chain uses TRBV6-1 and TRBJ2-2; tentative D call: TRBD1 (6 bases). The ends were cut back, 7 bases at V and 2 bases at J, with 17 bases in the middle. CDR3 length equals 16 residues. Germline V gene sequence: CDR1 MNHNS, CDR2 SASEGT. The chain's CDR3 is CASNIPGTPNTGELFF. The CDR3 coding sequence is TGTGCCAGCAATATACCCGGGACACCTAACACCGGGGAGCTGTTTTTT.

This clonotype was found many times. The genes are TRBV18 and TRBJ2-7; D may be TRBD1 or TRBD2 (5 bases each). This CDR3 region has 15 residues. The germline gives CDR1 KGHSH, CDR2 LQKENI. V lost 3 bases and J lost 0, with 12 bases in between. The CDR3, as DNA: TGTGCCAGCTCACCTCAACCAGGGAGCTCCTACGAGCAGTACTTC. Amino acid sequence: CASSPQPGSSYEQYF.

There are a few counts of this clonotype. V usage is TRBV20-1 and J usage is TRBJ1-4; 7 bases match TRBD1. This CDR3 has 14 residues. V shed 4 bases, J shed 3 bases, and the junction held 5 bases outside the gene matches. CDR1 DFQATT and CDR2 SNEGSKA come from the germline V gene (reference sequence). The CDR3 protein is CSATKGQSNEKLFF. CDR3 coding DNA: TGCAGTGCTACAAAGGGACAGTCTAATGAAAAACTGTTTTTT.

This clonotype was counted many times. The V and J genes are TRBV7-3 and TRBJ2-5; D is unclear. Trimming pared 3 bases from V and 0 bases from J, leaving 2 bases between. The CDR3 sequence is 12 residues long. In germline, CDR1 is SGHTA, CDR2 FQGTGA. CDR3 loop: CASSLYQETQYF. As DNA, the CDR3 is TGTGCCAGCAGCTTGTACCAAGAGACCCAGTACTTC. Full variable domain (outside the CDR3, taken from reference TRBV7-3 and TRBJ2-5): GAGVSQTPSNKVTEKGKYVELRCDPISGHTALYWYRQSLGQGPEFLIYFQGTGAADDSGLPNDRFFAVRPEGSVSTLKIQRTERGDSAVYLCASSLYQETQYFGPGTRLLVL.

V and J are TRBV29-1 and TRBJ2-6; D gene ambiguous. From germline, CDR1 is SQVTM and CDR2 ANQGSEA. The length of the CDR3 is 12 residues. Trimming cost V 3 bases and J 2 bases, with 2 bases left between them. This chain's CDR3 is CSVDTGANVLTF. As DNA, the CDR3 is TGCAGCGTTGATACTGGGGCCAACGTCCTGACTTTC. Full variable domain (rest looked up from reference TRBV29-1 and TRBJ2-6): SAVISQKPSRDICQRGTSLTIQCQVDSQVTMMFWYRQQPGQSLTLIATANQGSEATYESGFVIDKFPISRPNLTFSTLTVSNMSPEDSSIYLCSVDTGANVLTFGAGSRLTVL.